The 7 T cell receptor beta chains below come from one sample, sequenced in a study of T-cell memory formation after mild COVID-19. TCRdb re-called the 5' RACE reads through MiXCR, storing one row per CDR3 protein. The table has 200,000 to 300,000 distinct CDR3 sequences, around 17% seen once. Sequencing used PBMCs or a T cell subset sorted from them (not recorded which). Source of these receptors: a man aged 18 to 29 who had mild COVID-19 (a few samples of this study predate the infection). Cell type and time point are not known.

There are a few counts of this clonotype. The J gene is TRBJ1-3, the V gene TRBV4-2; no firm D call. From germline, CDR1 is LGHNA and CDR2 YNFKEQ. CDR3 length equals 16 residues. Trimming stripped 0 bases from V and 0 bases from J, with 9 bases between. The chain's CDR3 is CASSQDRASSGNTIYF. The CDR3 nucleotides read TGTGCCAGCAGCCAAGATCGGGCGAGCTCTGGAAACACCATATATTTT.

The rearrangement links TRBV5-1 to TRBJ2-3; D uncertain. V was clipped by 0 bases and J by 1 base, with 9 bases between them. This CDR3 spans 15 amino acids. Germline CDR1 reads SGHRS; CDR2 reads YFSETQ. The CDR3 coding sequence is TGCGCCAGCAGCTTGGCCGACACTGGCACAGATACGCAGTATTTT. It codes for CASSLADTGTDTQYF.

This chain connects TRBV20-1 to TRBJ2-1, with 10 nucleotides matching TRBD2. The CDR3 runs to 16 residues. V dropped 4 bases and J dropped 0; count of bases not matched to a gene: 6. Germline loops: CDR1 DFQATT, CDR2 SNEGSKA (reference sequence). CDR3 region: CSATGGTSDSYNEQFF. CDR3 sequence (DNA): TGCAGTGCTACGGGAGGGACTAGCGACTCCTACAATGAGCAGTTCTTC.

This rearrangement joins TRBV29-1 to TRBJ2-6, with D unresolved. Per germline, CDR1 SQVTM and CDR2 ANQGSEA. V dropped 4 bases and J dropped 3 bases, with 10 bases sitting between them. The CDR3 is 14 amino acids. The CDR3 nucleotides are TGCAGCGTTGTTAAGGGAAGTGGGGCCAACGTCCTGACTTTC. Protein: CSVVKGSGANVLTF.

At least ten counts were recorded for this clonotype. The V call is TRBV11-2, the J call TRBJ2-4, with 7 bases identical to TRBD1. This CDR3 spans 15 amino acids. Losses at the gene ends were 5 bases for V and 6 bases for J; bases not matched to a gene: 10. Germline CDR1 reads SGHAT; CDR2 reads FQNNGV. This CDR3 is CASSPSTGQGNIQYF. The CDR3 nucleotides read TGTGCCAGCAGCCCCTCGACAGGGCAAGGAAACATTCAGTACTTC.

CDR3 region: CASSPRPTGDTQYF. For the CDR3, the DNA is TGTGCCAGCAGCCCAAGACCCACCGGGGATACGCAGTATTTT. V usage is TRBV4-2 and J usage is TRBJ2-3, with D hard to call. The CDR3 sequence is 14 residues long. Between the trimmed V and J ends, which lost 4 bases and 6 bases, there was a span of 14 bases. Germline CDR1 and CDR2: LGHNA and YNFKEQ.

The genes are TRBV12-3 or TRBV12-4 and TRBJ2-1, with 7 bases identical to TRBD1. This CDR3 spans 15 amino acids. Trimming removed 5 bases from V and 4 bases from J; junction bases left unmatched: 8. CDR3 region: CASSPGPGQYNEQFF. The CDR3 DNA reads as TGTGCCAGCAGTCCAGGACCGGGACAGTACAATGAGCAGTTCTTC.